This entry lists 14 T cell receptor beta chains sequenced from one sample in a study of T cells after yellow fever vaccination. MiXCR, run by TCRdb on the 5' RACE reads, gives a single entry per CDR3 protein. The sample comprises around 300,000 distinct CDR3 sequences, about 4% of which are singletons, and around 23% rests with the top ten. The sequenced sample was PBMCs, obtained 5 days after the yellow fever booster vaccination. These receptors were collected from a man younger than 30 who received the YFV17D yellow fever vaccine.

This clonotype was counted ten times or more. The rearrangement uses TRBV10-3 and TRBJ1-5; 9 bases align to TRBD1. CDR1 and CDR2 from the germline V gene are ENHRY and SYGVKD. The CDR3 covers 15 residues. V shed 2 bases, J shed 4 bases, and the junction held 3 bases outside the gene matches. In nucleotides, the CDR3 is TGTGCCATCAGTGAGCAAGGGACAGGGAATCAGCCCCAGCATTTT. Amino acids: CAISEQGTGNQPQHF.

This clonotype was detected a few times. The V and J genes are TRBV7-2 and TRBJ2-5; 7 bases are shared with TRBD1. Per the germline V gene, CDR1 is SGHTA and CDR2 is FQGNSA. Trimming cost V 4 bases and J 7 bases; bases outside gene matches: 12. This CDR3 is built from 15 residues. Here the CDR3 DNA reads TGTGCCAGCAGCTCGACAGGGACATTATTTAGGACCCAGTACTTC. It encodes CASSSTGTLFRTQYF.

This chain links TRBV5-1 with TRBJ2-5; D gene uncertain. Per germline, CDR1 SGHRS and CDR2 YFSETQ. The V end lost 0 bases, the J end lost 2 bases, and 11 bases lay between the germline ends. This CDR3 region has 15 residues. CDR3 DNA sequence: TGCGCCAGCAGCTTGGGTCTTCGCAGTCAAGAGACCCAGTACTTC. It codes for CASSLGLRSQETQYF. The full variable domain, its missing parts supplied by reference TRBV5-1 and TRBJ2-5, is KAGVTQTPRYLIKTRGQQVTLSCSPISGHRSVSWYQQTPGQGLQFLFEYFSETQRNKGNFPGRFSGRQFSNSRSEMNVSTLELGDSALYLCASSLGLRSQETQYFGPGTRLLVL.

This clonotype was seen repeatedly, ten times or more. The gene calls are TRBV20-1 and TRBJ2-2; D ambiguous. Between the trimmed V and J ends, which lost 0 bases and 0 bases, there was a span of 8 bases. Germline loops: CDR1 DFQATT, CDR2 SNEGSKA (reference sequence). The CDR3 sequence is 15 residues long. Here the CDR3 reads CSARDRQTNTGELFF. Written as DNA, the CDR3 is TGCAGTGCTAGAGATCGGCAGACGAACACCGGGGAGCTGTTTTTT.

This clonotype was seen ten or more times. The chain combines TRBV28 with TRBJ1-1; D not resolved. The V gene's germline CDR1 is MDHEN and CDR2 SYDVKM. V lost 3 bases and J 6 bases, leaving 11 bases between the germline ends. The CDR3 loop spans 13 amino acids. CDR3 sequence reads: CASSFGGRPEAFF. CDR3 DNA: TGTGCCAGCAGTTTCGGTGGAAGGCCTGAAGCTTTCTTT.

This clonotype was seen repeatedly, ten times or more. The V call is TRBV14, the J call TRBJ2-4, with D perhaps matching TRBD1 or TRBD2 (5 bases each). CDR1 is SGHDN and CDR2 is FVKESK in the germline V gene. The CDR3 is 18 residues long. V lost 0 bases and J lost 1, with 16 bases in between. CDR3 loop: CASSQDQGSGGAKNIQYF. The CDR3 coding sequence is TGTGCCAGCAGCCAAGATCAGGGCTCGGGCGGGGCCAAAAACATTCAGTACTTC.

This clonotype has a handful of counts. The chain links TRBV29-1 to TRBJ2-5, with D unresolved. V was trimmed by 5 bases and J by 0 bases, leaving 7 bases between them. The CDR3 is 12 residues long. Germline loops: CDR1 SQVTM, CDR2 ANQGSEA. The CDR3 loop is CSVREDQETQYF. The CDR3, as DNA: TGCAGCGTTAGGGAAGACCAAGAGACCCAGTACTTC.

V and J are TRBV7-2 and TRBJ1-5, with no clear D. The CDR3 runs to 15 residues. In germline, CDR1 is SGHTA, CDR2 FQGNSA. V was trimmed by 4 bases and J by 3 bases, leaving 13 bases between them. The CDR3 DNA is TGTGCCAGCAGCTGGGGTCCCCAGGTCAATCAGCCCCAGCATTTT. It specifies CASSWGPQVNQPQHF.

The CDR3 protein is CASSLSGDGQETQYF. The CDR3, as DNA: TGTGCCAGCAGCTTATCAGGGGACGGGCAAGAGACCCAGTACTTC. V usage is TRBV7-9 and J usage is TRBJ2-5; TRBD1 is a possible D gene (6 bases). Germline V gives CDR1 SEHNR, CDR2 FQNEAQ (reference sequence). This CDR3 is 15 amino acids long. With 2 bases removed from V and 2 bases from J, the gap between germline ends came to 12 bases.

The V call is TRBV1, the J call TRBJ1-2; TRBD1 is the table's D call, not checked against the DNA. TRBV1 is reported as a pseudogene. CDR3 length: 15 residues. Here the CDR3 reads CTSSPPGAYGHGYTF. The CDR3, as DNA: TGCACCAGCAGCCCCCCGGGAGCTTATGGACATGGCTACACCTTC.

This clonotype was observed a handful of times. The rearrangement uses TRBV9 and TRBJ2-1; 9 bases are a match to TRBD2. V lost 4 bases to trimming and J lost 10 bases; unmatched junction nucleotides: 15. Germline values: CDR1 SGDLS, CDR2 YYNGEE. This CDR3 comprises 16 residues. CDR3 coding DNA: TGTGCCAGCAGCCCTAGTCCTAGCGGGGCCATGAGAGAGCAGTTCTTC. This encodes CASSPSPSGAMREQFF.

A word on this clonotype: This may be a read error: a much more frequent sequence differs by one nucleotide. The V gene is TRBV18, the J gene TRBJ2-2, with D unresolved. Trimming stripped 0 bases from V and 1 base from J, with 3 bases between. Germline CDR1 KGHSH, CDR2 LQKENI. The CDR3 spans 14 residues. CDR3 loop: CASSPPGNTGELFF. The DNA for the CDR3 is TGTGCCAGCTCACCACCGGGGAACACCGGGGAGCTGTTTTTT. Using reference TRBV18 and TRBJ2-2 for the parts outside the CDR3, the full variable domain is NAGVMQNPRHLVRRRGQEARLRCSPMKGHSHVYWYRQLPEEGLKFMVYLQKENIIDESGMPKERFSAEFPKEGPSILRIQQVVRGDSAAYFCASSPPGNTGELFFGEGSRLTVL.

This clonotype was counted a few times. This chain joins TRBV4-2 and TRBJ2-7; D unresolved. V shed 0 bases and J shed 6 bases, with 6 bases lying between them. This CDR3 comprises 12 residues. Germline V gene lookup returns CDR1 LGHNA and CDR2 YNFKEQ. The CDR3 here is CASSQDVSEQYF. The CDR3 DNA reads TGTGCCAGCAGCCAAGACGTTTCCGAGCAGTACTTC.

V usage is TRBV20-1 and J usage is TRBJ1-5; the match to TRBD1 covers 10 bases. V trimming: 2 bases; J trimming: 5 bases; junction bases outside the gene matches: 9. CDR1 is DFQATT, CDR2 SNEGSKA, per germline (reference sequence). The CDR3 consists of 16 residues. CDR3 sequence: CSARQMGQGTDQPQHF. CDR3 nucleotides: TGCAGTGCTAGACAAATGGGACAGGGGACCGATCAGCCCCAGCATTTT.